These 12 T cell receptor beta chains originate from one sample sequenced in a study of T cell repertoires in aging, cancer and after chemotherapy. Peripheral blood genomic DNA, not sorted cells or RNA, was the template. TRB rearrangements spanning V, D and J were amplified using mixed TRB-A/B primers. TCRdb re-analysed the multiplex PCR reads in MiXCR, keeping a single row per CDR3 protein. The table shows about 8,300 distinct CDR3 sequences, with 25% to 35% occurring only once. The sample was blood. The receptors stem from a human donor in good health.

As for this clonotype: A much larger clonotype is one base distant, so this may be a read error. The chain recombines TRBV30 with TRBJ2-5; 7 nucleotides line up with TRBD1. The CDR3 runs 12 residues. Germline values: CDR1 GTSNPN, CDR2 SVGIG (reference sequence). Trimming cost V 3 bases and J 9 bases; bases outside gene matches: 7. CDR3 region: CAWSRGTRAQYF. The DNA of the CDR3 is TGTGCCTGGAGCAGGGGGACCAGGGCCCAGTACTTC.

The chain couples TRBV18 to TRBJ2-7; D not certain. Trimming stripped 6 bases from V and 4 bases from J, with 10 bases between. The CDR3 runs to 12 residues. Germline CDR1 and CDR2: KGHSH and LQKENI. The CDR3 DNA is TGTGCCAGCTCGGAAACAGAATACGAGCAGTACTTC. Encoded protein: CASSETEYEQYF.

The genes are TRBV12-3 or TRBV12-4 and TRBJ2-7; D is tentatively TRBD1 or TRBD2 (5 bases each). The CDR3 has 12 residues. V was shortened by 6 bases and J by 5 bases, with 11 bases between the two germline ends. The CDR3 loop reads CASRSGAHEQYF. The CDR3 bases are TGTGCCAGCAGATCCGGGGCCCACGAGCAGTACTTC.

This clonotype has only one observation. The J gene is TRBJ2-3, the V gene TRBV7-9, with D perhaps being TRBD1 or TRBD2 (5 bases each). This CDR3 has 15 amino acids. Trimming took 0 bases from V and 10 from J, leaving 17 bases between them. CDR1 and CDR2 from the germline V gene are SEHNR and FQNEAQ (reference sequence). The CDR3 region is CASSLAVRGRGAQYF. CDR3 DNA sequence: TGTGCCAGCAGCTTAGCGGTTAGGGGACGGGGTGCGCAGTATTTT.

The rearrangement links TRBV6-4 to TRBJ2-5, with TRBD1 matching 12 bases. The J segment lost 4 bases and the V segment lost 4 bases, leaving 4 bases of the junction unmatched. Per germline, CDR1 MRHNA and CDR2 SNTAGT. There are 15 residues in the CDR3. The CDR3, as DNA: TGTGCCAGCAGTGCCGGGACAGGGGGCGCAGAGACCCAGTACTTC. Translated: CASSAGTGGAETQYF.

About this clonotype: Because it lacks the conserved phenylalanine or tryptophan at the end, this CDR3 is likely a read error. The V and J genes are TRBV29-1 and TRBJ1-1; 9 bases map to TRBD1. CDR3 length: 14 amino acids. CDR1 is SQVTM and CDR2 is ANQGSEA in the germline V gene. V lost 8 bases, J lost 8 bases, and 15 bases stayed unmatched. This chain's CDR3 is CSCQQGAGGTEAFS. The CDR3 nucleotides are TGCAGCTGCCAACAGGGGGCGGGGGGCACCGAAGCTTTCTCT.

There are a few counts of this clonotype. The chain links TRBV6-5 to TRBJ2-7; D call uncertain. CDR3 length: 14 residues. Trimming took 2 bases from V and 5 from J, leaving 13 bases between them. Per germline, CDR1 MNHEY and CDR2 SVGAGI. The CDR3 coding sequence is TGTGCCAGCAGTTACAGTTTGGGGTCCCACGAGCAGTACTTC. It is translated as CASSYSLGSHEQYF.

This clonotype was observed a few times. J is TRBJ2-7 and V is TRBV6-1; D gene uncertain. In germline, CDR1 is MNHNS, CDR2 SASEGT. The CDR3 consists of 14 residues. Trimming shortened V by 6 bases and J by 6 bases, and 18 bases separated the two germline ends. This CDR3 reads CASRDQVVEGEQYF. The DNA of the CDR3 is TGTGCCAGCAGGGACCAGGTGGTCGAAGGCGAGCAGTACTTC.

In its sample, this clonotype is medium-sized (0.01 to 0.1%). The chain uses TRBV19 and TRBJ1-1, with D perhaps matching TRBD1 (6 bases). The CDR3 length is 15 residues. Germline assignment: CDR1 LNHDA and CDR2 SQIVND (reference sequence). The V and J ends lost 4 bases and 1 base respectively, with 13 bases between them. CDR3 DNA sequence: TGTGCCAGTAGTAACAGGGCCGAGGAGAACACTGAAGCTTTCTTT. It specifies CASSNRAEENTEAFF.

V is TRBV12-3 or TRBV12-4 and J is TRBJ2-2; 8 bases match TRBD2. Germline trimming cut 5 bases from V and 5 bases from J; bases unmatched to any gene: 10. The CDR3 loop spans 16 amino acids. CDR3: CASSSGGAKGTGELFF. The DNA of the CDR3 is TGTGCCAGCAGTAGCGGGGGCGCAAAGGGTACCGGGGAGCTGTTTTTT.

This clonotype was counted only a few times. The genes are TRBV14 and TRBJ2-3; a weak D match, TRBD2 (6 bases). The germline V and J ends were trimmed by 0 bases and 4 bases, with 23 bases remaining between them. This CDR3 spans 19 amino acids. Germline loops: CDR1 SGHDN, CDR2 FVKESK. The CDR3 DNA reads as TGTGCCAGCAGCCAAGATATTTCGGGGGTACTGGGATCTTCAGATACGCAGTATTTT. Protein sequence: CASSQDISGVLGSSDTQYF.

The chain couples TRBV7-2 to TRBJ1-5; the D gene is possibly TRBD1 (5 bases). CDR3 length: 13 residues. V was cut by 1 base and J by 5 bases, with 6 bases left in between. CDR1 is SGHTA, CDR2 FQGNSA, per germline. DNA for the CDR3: TGTGCCAGCAGCTTAGTGGGGGATCAGCCCCAGCATTTT. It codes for CASSLVGDQPQHF. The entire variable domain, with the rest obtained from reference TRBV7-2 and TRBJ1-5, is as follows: GAGVSQSPSNKVTEKGKDVELRCDPISGHTALYWYRQSLGQGLEFLIYFQGNSAPDKSGLPSDRFSAERTGGSVSTLTIQRTQQEDSAVYLCASSLVGDQPQHFGDGTRLSIL.